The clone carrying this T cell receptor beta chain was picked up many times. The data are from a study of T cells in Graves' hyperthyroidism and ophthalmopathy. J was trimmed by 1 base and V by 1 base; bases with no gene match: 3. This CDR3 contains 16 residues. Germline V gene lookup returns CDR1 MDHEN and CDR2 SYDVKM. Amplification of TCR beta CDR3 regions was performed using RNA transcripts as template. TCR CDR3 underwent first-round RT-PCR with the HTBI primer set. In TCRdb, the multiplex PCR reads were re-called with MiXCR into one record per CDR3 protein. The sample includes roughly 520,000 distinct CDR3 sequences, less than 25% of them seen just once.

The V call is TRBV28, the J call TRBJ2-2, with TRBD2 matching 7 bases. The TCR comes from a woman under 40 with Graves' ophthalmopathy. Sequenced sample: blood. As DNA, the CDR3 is TGTGCCAGCAGTTTATTGGTAGCGGGGAACACCGGGGAGCTGTTTTTT. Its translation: CASSLLVAGNTGELFF.